This is a list of T cell receptor beta chains from one sample in a study of CD8+CD57+ T cells in acquired aplastic anemia. TCRdb reanalysed the reads using MiXCR and keeps one entry per CDR3 protein. The table has some 200,000 distinct CDR3 sequences, 40% to 50% seen once. The sample was sorted CD4+, CD8+, or CD8+CD57+ T cells (not recorded which) from PBMCs. The origin of the receptors is a human donor with aplastic anemia. Both conserved end residues are part of each CDR3. D genes are given only for firm matches. Rows may omit the clone size; those that give it use once, few, many or a size class.

d_call: TRBD1; j_call: TRBJ1-2; clone_size: many; v_call: TRBV5-1; cdr3_nt: TGCGCCAGCAGCTTGGGGGGGACAGGGGGCATCTATGGCTACACCTTC; cdr3_aa: CASSLGGTGGIYGYTF
d_call: NA; j_call: TRBJ2-1; clone_size: many; v_call: TRBV5-5; cdr3_nt: TGTGCCAGCAGCTTGGCACCCCAAGTCGATGAGCAGTTCTTC; cdr3_aa: CASSLAPQVDEQFF
d_call: TRBD2; j_call: TRBJ2-7; clone_size: NA; v_call: TRBV4-3; cdr3_nt: TGCGCCAGCAGCCAAGAAAGGGCGGGGGGAGGCGAGCAGTACTTC; cdr3_aa: CASSQERAGGGEQYF
d_call: TRBD1; j_call: TRBJ1-2; clone_size: NA; v_call: TRBV10-3; cdr3_nt: TGTGCCATCAGCGAGCCGGGCCGATTACGACAGGGGAACTATGGCTACACCTTC; cdr3_aa: CAISEPGRLRQGNYGYTF
d_call: TRBD1; j_call: TRBJ1-2; clone_size: NA; v_call: TRBV6-8; cdr3_nt: TGTGCCAGCAGTCCCTCCTTAACAGGGGCCTATGGCTACACCTTC; cdr3_aa: CASSPSLTGAYGYTF
d_call: NA; j_call: TRBJ2-3; clone_size: NA; v_call: TRBV6-1; cdr3_nt: TGTGCCAGCAGGAGAGGACTCATCACAGATACGCAGTATTTT; cdr3_aa: CASRRGLITDTQYF
d_call: NA; j_call: TRBJ2-2; clone_size: many; v_call: TRBV7-2; cdr3_nt: TGTGCCAGCACCACAAGGGCCGGGGAGCTGTTTTTT; cdr3_aa: CASTTRAGELFF
d_call: NA; j_call: TRBJ1-6; clone_size: NA; v_call: TRBV9; cdr3_nt: TGTGCCAGCAGCGTGGACCTCGGAACAGGTAATTCACCCCTCCACTTT; cdr3_aa: CASSVDLGTGNSPLHF
d_call: TRBD2; j_call: TRBJ2-3; clone_size: NA; v_call: TRBV29-1; cdr3_nt: TGCAGCGTTGACAAGCGGGACCGCACAGATACGCAGTATTTT; cdr3_aa: CSVDKRDRTDTQYF
d_call: NA; j_call: TRBJ2-5; clone_size: NA; v_call: TRBV5-1; cdr3_nt: TGCGCCAGCAGCTTGGCGACCATAACAGGATCCGAAGAGACCCAGTACTTC; cdr3_aa: CASSLATITGSEETQYF
d_call: TRBD1; j_call: TRBJ2-7; clone_size: NA; v_call: TRBV7-2; cdr3_nt: TGTGCCAGTAGCACCCTGGACAGGGGGCATTACGAGCAGTACTTC; cdr3_aa: CASSTLDRGHYEQYF
d_call: NA; j_call: TRBJ1-1; clone_size: few; v_call: TRBV7-2; cdr3_nt: TGTGCCAGCAGCTTAGCGGGAGCTTTCTTT; cdr3_aa: CASSLAGAFF
d_call: NA; j_call: TRBJ1-5; clone_size: NA; v_call: TRBV14; cdr3_nt: TGTGCCAGCAGCCCGGCGGGCAATCAGCCCCAGCATTTT; cdr3_aa: CASSPAGNQPQHF
d_call: TRBD1; j_call: TRBJ2-7; clone_size: many; v_call: TRBV19; cdr3_nt: TGTGCCAGTAATTGGGGACAGGCAGCGTCCGAGCAGTACTTC; cdr3_aa: CASNWGQAASEQYF
d_call: TRBD1; j_call: TRBJ2-7; clone_size: NA; v_call: TRBV19; cdr3_nt: TGTGCCACCAAGGACAGGGTAAACGCCGAGCAGTACTTC; cdr3_aa: CATKDRVNAEQYF
d_call: NA; j_call: TRBJ2-2; clone_size: NA; v_call: TRBV20-1; cdr3_nt: TGCAGTGCTAGAGCGGAAGGAGGGGGCCTCAGGTCCGGGGAGCTGTTTTTT; cdr3_aa: CSARAEGGGLRSGELFF
d_call: NA; j_call: TRBJ2-7; clone_size: NA; v_call: TRBV6-5; cdr3_nt: TGTGCCAGCAGTTACTCAGGGCAGGGTGGGGAGCAGTACTTC; cdr3_aa: CASSYSGQGGEQYF
d_call: TRBD2; j_call: TRBJ2-3; clone_size: NA; v_call: TRBV20-1; cdr3_nt: TGCAGTGCCGAGCGTTCTAGCGGGGGGGCGTTAGATACGCAGTATTTT; cdr3_aa: CSAERSSGGALDTQYF
d_call: NA; j_call: TRBJ1-1; clone_size: many; v_call: TRBV25-1; cdr3_nt: TGTGCCAGCAGGCCGCAGAGGGAGCTGAACACTGAAGCTTTCTTT; cdr3_aa: CASRPQRELNTEAFF